One T cell receptor beta chain is described in this entry. This clone was recorded a few times. Its antigen is currently not known. No qualities accompany the bases; no much larger clone lies one base away. Preparation of the library involved the immunoSEQ multiplex PCR assay. For the multiplex PCR, a mixture combining 60 forward primers for TCR Vbeta segments and 13 reverse primers for TCR Jbeta segments was used. The CDR3 region of rearranged TCR beta genes was amplified from genomic DNA with a multiplex PCR assay. Amplified TCR beta libraries were sequenced as 87-base-pair reads on the Illumina HiSeq System. As for how the authors treated the data: A later analysis counted about 80 million unique TCR beta chains across the 550 to 700 repertoires, and roughly 11 million of these chains were shared by at least two donors. A nearest-neighbor algorithm error-corrected the raw reads and collapsed the reads into unique sequences, merging closely related sequences to remove PCR and sequencing errors. Alignment of CDR3 sequences to IMGT reference sequences was used to assign V, D and J gene segments. For a sequence to be retained, a match of at least six nucleotides to both a V gene segment and a J gene segment was required. Rearrangements were classified as productive when the CDR3 lacked stop codons and remained in frame with V and J, and all other rearrangements were classified as non-productive. Following IMGT convention, CDR3 was defined as the stretch from the second conserved V-encoded cysteine up to the conserved J-encoded phenylalanine. The earlier analysis of some 550 of the donors excluded any sequence lacking an unambiguous match to a single V gene segment. In an earlier analysis of around 590 of the donors, a V segment was called functional when productive rearrangements were above 56.7%, and segregating when the standard deviation between donors exceeded 5%. A statistical classification framework was developed to diagnose cytomegalovirus status using the catalog of TCR beta chain sequences. In a later analysis, V and J genes were assigned by comparing TCR nucleotide sequences against IMGT/GENE-DB human TR gene sequences. Using the TCRdist pipeline, a later analysis assigned CDR3 sequences along with most-parsimonious VDJ recombination scenarios. In a later analysis, each TCR beta chain was defined by its CDR3 amino acid sequence together with its V-gene family, and reads without a unique V-gene family were excluded. A later analysis removed several hundred highly shared, low-generation-probability nucleotide sequences to deal with suspected cross-contamination and a sequencing artifact. For each public chain, a later analysis derived a clonal expansion index from normalized ranks of inferred template counts within each repertoire. A later analysis computed generation probabilities with a VDJ recombination model fitted to out-of-frame rearrangements, and checked the results against IGoR. In a later analysis, TCR-TCR, TCR-HLA and TCR-CMV co-occurrence was scored with hypergeometric tests, and a repertoire-size bias correction was applied to TCR pairs. In a later analysis, false discovery rates were estimated by permuting HLA or CMV assignments 20 times. A later analysis grouped co-occurring TCRs with DBSCAN, adding TCRdist sequence similarity when clustering within HLA-allele-positive subsets. Repertoires with fewer than 30,000 or more than 120,000 public chains were left out of co-occurrence clustering, as were a handful of repertoires with anomalous nucleotide sharing. Drawn from immuneACCESS, this table holds only the in-frame rearrangements with V and J called that TCRdb kept. Clones are partly lost; checked studies trace under half to an unresolved V gene and leave the rest unexplained. The V and J calls and clone size are taken from that table; D and trimming were inferred from the DNA. The sample profile shows 150,000 to 200,000 clones; over 70% of them were found once. About 7% of the sample goes to the ten largest clones.

This sample was included in a study of cytomegalovirus exposure and HLA in healthy donors (dated by TCRdb to about 2017). A note on the overall study: In an earlier analysis of under 600 of the donors, about 260 Gb of sequence data and 95 million to 130 million unique TCR beta sequences from 180 million or so T cells were reported. Roughly 300 gigabases of sequencing data and around 80 million unique TCR sequences made up an early release that covered fewer than 650 HLA-typed donors. Among the roughly 400 genotyped donors, 75% to 90% belonged to the genetic ancestry cluster associated with self-reported Caucasian donors. The study aimed to test whether signatures of past pathogen exposure could be identified by cataloging public T cell receptors. Using immunosequencing, the study profiled T cell repertoires from around 670 subjects and related those repertoires to cytomegalovirus serostatus. Besides the first cohort of more than 650 subjects, a separate validation cohort made up of 120 or so different subjects was used. High-throughput TCR immunosequencing, statistical association of individual TCRs with disease status, and machine learning were combined to predict cytomegalovirus infection status. A later analysis re-examined previously published TCR beta repertoires from just over 650 donors and added high-resolution HLA genotyping to investigate patterns of TCR occurrence. In the later analysis, no new phenotypic data were used to find candidate immune exposures; instead, reliance was placed on TCR beta sequences and their occurrence across donors. An earlier analysis of roughly 580 of the donors used high-throughput TCR beta sequencing to judge whether each TCR beta V gene segment behaved as functional or pseudogenic. Donor age, sex, ethnicity and CMV serostatus were collected together with the repertoire data. A later genetic analysis took genome-wide SNP genotypes for about three fifths of the 666 donors and used that subset as a discovery cohort. All discovery cohort repertoires had been generated using a single sequencing platform. Class I and class II HLA loci were covered by the typing at four-digit resolution. Typing coverage differed by locus: A, B, C, DRB1 and DQB1 were typed in roughly 620-640 donors, DQA1 in about 510, DPA1 in 606, and DPB1 in 472. Roughly 5 DR-DQ haplotypes were handled as single units for association and clustering, since linkage in the cohort was strong. Among almost 400 genotyped donors of the cohort, an average of about 240,000 unique TCR beta nucleotide sequences were sequenced per donor, 15% to 20% of them non-productive.

The cohort consisted of hundreds of healthy bone marrow donors. At the time of sampling, all cohort members were nominally healthy, though unrecorded immune exposures were likely present. The donor tested CMV seropositive and was one of the 289 seropositive cohort members. A peripheral blood sample was collected from each donor, and TCR beta sequencing was performed on peripheral blood mononuclear cells. Genomic DNA was extracted from the blood cell samples with the Qiagen DNeasy Blood Extraction Kit. The CDR3 contains 15 residues, cysteine and phenylalanine counted. The CDR3 DNA has 45 bases and is translated from base 1. CDR1 and CDR2 (SGHKS, YYEKEE) derive from the germline V gene (reference sequence). The junction shows trimming of 6 bases on V and 4 bases on J, and the gene matches do not reach 8 bases of it. What the work shows at the level of the full study, not this receptor alone: Only TCR beta chains were sequenced in this cohort, and the absence of alpha or paired-chain data limited detectable features. A group of highly shared sequence variants was considered likely to be a technical artifact of the sequencing pipeline. A later analysis found that HLA-associated TCR beta chains were more clonally expanded and had lower generation probabilities than equally common non-associated chains. Immune exposure information for the cohort was limited to CMV serostatus. Several of the top co-occurrence clusters appeared to be linked to parvovirus B19, influenza, CMV and Epstein-Barr virus, according to a later analysis. Correlated functional status among segregating V segments might be attributable to linkage disequilibrium, but an unknown experimental factor could not be ruled out. A further reported finding was that TCR beta sequences accurately predicted the HLA-A and HLA-B alleles for most subjects in the first cohort. According to a later analysis, most CMV-associated TCR beta chains appeared to be HLA-restricted, and the HLA associations seemed to be driven largely by CMV exposure. The classifier was reported to diagnose cytomegalovirus status with high specificity and sensitivity in both the original cohort and the validation cohort. Most TCR sequences were observed very rarely across donors, whereas some public TCRs were present in many individuals. The 87-base-pair reads could not distinguish some IMGT-functional V segments, including TRBV6-2 and TRBV6-3, so those segments were excluded. When HLA alleles, especially DR and DQ, strongly co-occurred, attributing TCR associations to individual alleles was difficult. In the study, 150 to 200 TCR beta chains were listed as associated with cytomegalovirus. In an earlier analysis of roughly 500 of the donors, most TCR beta V segments appeared in productive rearrangements about 87% or about 30% of the time, broadly matching IMGT annotations. According to a later genetic analysis, donors in an Asian-associated ancestry cluster had fewer N-insertions in productive TCRs than the approximately 670-donor mean. Roughly uniform sequencing depth across donors was assumed in presence/absence analyses, although this assumption may not hold. Because HLA typing was unavailable for some donors at each locus, only the typed subset was used in association tests. The earlier analysis of fewer than 750 of the donors excluded some 15 rarely observed V segments, including chromosome 9 orphons, because counts were too low. In a later genetic analysis, a missense DCLRE1C variant was associated with V-gene and J-gene trimming of TCR beta chains, and the association was replicated in an independent cohort. In a later analysis, 16,951 TCR beta sequences were associated with specific HLA alleles at a false discovery rate of 0.05. In a later analysis, the rate of TCR association differed among HLA loci, with DRB1 alleles having the most associated TCRs and HLA-C alleles having the fewest. The authors suggested that the approach could potentially be extended to other disease states and immunological phenotypes. A few of the identified cytomegalovirus-associated TCR beta chains were confirmed in vitro to be specific for cytomegalovirus antigens.

This clonotype was obtained from a man aged 30 to 39 in good health and CMV-seropositive. Rearrangement joined TRBV5-5 to TRBJ2-5; TRBD1 matches 11 bases in the middle. Sequenced input: PBMCs. The nucleotide sequence is given as TGTGCCAGCACCCGGACAGGGGGCGCGGGAGAGACCCAGTACTTC. It specifies CASTRTGGAGETQYF.